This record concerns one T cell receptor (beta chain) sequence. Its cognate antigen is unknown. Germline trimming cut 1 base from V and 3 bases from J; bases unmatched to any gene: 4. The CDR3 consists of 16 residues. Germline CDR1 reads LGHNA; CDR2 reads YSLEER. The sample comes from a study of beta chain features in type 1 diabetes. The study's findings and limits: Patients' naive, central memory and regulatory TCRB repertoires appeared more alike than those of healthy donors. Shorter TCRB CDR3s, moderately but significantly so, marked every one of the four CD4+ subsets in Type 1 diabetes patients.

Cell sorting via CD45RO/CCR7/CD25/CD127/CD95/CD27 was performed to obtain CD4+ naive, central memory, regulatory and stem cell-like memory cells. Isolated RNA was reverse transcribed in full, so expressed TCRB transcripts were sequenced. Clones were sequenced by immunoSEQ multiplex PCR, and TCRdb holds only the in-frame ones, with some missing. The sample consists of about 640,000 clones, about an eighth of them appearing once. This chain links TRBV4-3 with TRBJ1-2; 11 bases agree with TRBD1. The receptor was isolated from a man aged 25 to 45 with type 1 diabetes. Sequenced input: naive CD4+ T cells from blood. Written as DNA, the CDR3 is TGCGCCAGCAGCCAAGCCCGGGACAGGGGGTACTATGGCTACACCTTC. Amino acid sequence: CASSQARDRGYYGYTF.